This is a list of T cell receptor beta chains from one sample in a study of vaccination effects on CD4 cells after COVID-19. Their specific antigens are unknown. The method was immunoSEQ multiplex PCR; TCRdb's version includes in-frame clones alone and lacks a portion of them. The sample shows about 46,000 clones, roughly 74% of them seen only once. The sequenced sample was CD4+ T cells from PBMCs cultured without peptide, obtained before COVID-19 vaccination. Receptors originate from a human donor who had a prior SARS-CoV-2 infection. Both conserved end residues are part of each CDR3. A D gene is named only where the DNA matches it firmly. Clone size appears in some rows only: once, few, many, or a class for an expanded clone.

>NA|TRBV29-1|NA|TRBJ1-1|13
CSVDKGWNTEAFF
TGCAGCGTTGATAAGGGGTGGAACACTGAAGCTTTCTTT
>NA|TRBV12-3/TRBV12-4|NA|TRBJ1-1|12
CASSKYNTEAFF
TGTGCCAGCAGCAAATACAACACTGAAGCTTTCTTT
>NA|TRBV7-2|NA|TRBJ2-2|14
CASSLGLRAGELFF
TGTGCCAGCAGCCTCGGACTAAGGGCCGGGGAGCTGTTTTTT
>NA|TRBV18|NA|TRBJ2-2|14
CASSPQWLSGELFF
TGTGCCAGCTCACCACAATGGCTCTCCGGGGAGCTGTTTTTT
>NA|TRBV5-1|NA|TRBJ1-4|15
CASSLFPAGNEKLFF
TGCGCCAGCAGCTTGTTCCCCGCCGGGAATGAAAAACTGTTTTTT
>NA|TRBV6-6|NA|TRBJ1-2|14
CASSYSGGNYGYTF
TGTGCCAGCAGTTACTCGGGCGGTAACTATGGCTACACCTTC
>NA|TRBV18|NA|TRBJ2-5|14
CASSPSAGVETQYF
TGTGCCAGCTCACCATCGGCAGGGGTAGAGACCCAGTACTTC
>few|TRBV19|NA|TRBJ1-2|12
CASSPPENGYTF
TGTGCCAGTAGTCCCCCAGAGAATGGCTACACCTTC
>once|TRBV4-2|TRBD2|TRBJ2-3|17
CASSQAGGPGVADTQYF
TGTGCCAGCAGCCAAGCGGGGGGGCCGGGAGTTGCAGATACGCAGTATTTT
>few|TRBV9|TRBD2|TRBJ2-1|16
CASSVEPIAGGGEQFF
TGTGCCAGCAGCGTAGAACCAATAGCGGGGGGAGGCGAGCAGTTCTTC
>few|TRBV7-8|NA|TRBJ1-6|15
CASSETENYNSPLHF
TGTGCCAGCAGCGAGACAGAAAATTATAATTCACCCCTCCACTTT
>NA|TRBV21-1|NA|TRBJ1-4|17
CASSKEMTGGFCEKLFF
TGTGCCAGCAGCAAAGAAATGACAGGGGGCTTCTGTGAAAAACTGTTTTTT
>NA|TRBV25-1|NA|TRBJ1-3|15
CASSERGGPGNTIYF
TGTGCCAGCAGTGAACGCGGAGGTCCGGGAAACACCATATATTTT
>NA|TRBV27|TRBD1|TRBJ1-1|16
CASSPYRGQGGTEAFF
TGTGCCAGCAGTCCCTACCGGGGACAGGGTGGCACTGAAGCTTTCTTT
>NA|TRBV5-1|NA|TRBJ1-2|15
CASSLVGGANAGYTF
TGCGCCAGCAGCTTGGTCGGGGGCGCAAACGCGGGCTACACCTTC
>once|TRBV21-1|NA|TRBJ1-4|13
CASSERGCEKLFF
TGTGCCAGCAGCGAACGGGGATGTGAAAAACTGTTTTTT
>once|TRBV25-1|NA|TRBJ2-5|13
CASSETGPGTQYF
TGTGCCAGCAGTGAAACCGGGCCGGGGACCCAGTACTTC
>NA|TRBV10-3|NA|TRBJ1-1|11
CAISEGPEAFF
TGTGCCATCAGTGAGGGCCCTGAAGCTTTCTTT
>few|TRBV24-1|NA|TRBJ2-7|10
CANDGYEQYF
TGTGCCAACGACGGGTACGAGCAGTACTTC
>NA|TRBV19|NA|TRBJ1-1|15
CASSPGALGNTEAFF
TGTGCCAGTAGTCCCGGGGCGCTTGGGAACACTGAAGCTTTCTTT
>NA|TRBV30|NA|TRBJ2-1|11
CAWSFGNEQFF
TGTGCCTGGAGTTTCGGCAATGAGCAGTTCTTC
>few|TRBV10-3|NA|TRBJ1-6|13
CATRQSLNSPLHF
TGTGCCACCCGACAGTCTCTGAATTCACCCCTCCACTTT
>NA|TRBV6-5|NA|TRBJ2-5|14
CASTRVEAGETQYF
TGTGCCAGCACTCGGGTGGAGGCGGGAGAGACCCAGTACTTC
>NA|TRBV5-1|TRBD2|TRBJ2-3|16
CASSSGLADSTDTQYF
TGCGCCAGCAGCTCGGGACTAGCGGATAGCACAGATACGCAGTATTTT
>few|TRBV24-1|TRBD1|TRBJ2-2|16
CATSVGTGRNTGELFF
TGTGCCACCAGTGTAGGGACAGGGAGGAACACCGGGGAGCTGTTTTTT
>NA|TRBV27|NA|TRBJ2-7|15
CASSLTHSDPYEQYF
TGTGCCAGCAGTTTAACTCATTCGGACCCATACGAGCAGTACTTC
>NA|TRBV19|TRBD1|TRBJ1-1|14
CASSRDRWNTEAFF
TGTGCCAGTAGTAGGGACAGGTGGAACACTGAAGCTTTCTTT
>NA|TRBV4-3|TRBD1|TRBJ1-1|15
CASSRSITGGARVFF
TGCGCCAGCAGCCGCAGTATCACAGGGGGCGCGAGGGTTTTCTTT
>NA|TRBV3-1/TRBV3-2|TRBD2|TRBJ2-7|15
CASSFIAGGIHEQYF
TGTGCCAGCAGCTTTATAGCGGGAGGAATCCACGAGCAGTACTTC
>NA|TRBV12-3/TRBV12-4|NA|TRBJ1-1|13
CASSLDGETEAFF
TGTGCCAGCAGCTTGGACGGCGAGACTGAAGCTTTCTTT
>once|TRBV5-1|NA|TRBJ2-7|14
CASSPGHPLGEQYF
TGCGCCAGCAGCCCGGGACATCCCCTTGGGGAGCAGTACTTC